This TCR beta chain was found in a study of shared clonotypes between healthy human individuals. CD45RO negativity and positive selection for CCR7 defined naive CD8 cells, a population that excluded terminally differentiated effector memory CD45RA+ cells. Clones were read by immunoSEQ multiplex PCR, and TCRdb kept only the in-frame ones, dropping some. Among some 2 million clones listed, about 95% were seen once. V shed 7 bases and J shed 6 bases, with 12 bases lying between them. The CDR3 loop spans 13 amino acids. Germline CDR1 and CDR2: MNHEY and SMNVEV (reference sequence). This chain joins TRBV27 and TRBJ2-2; D ambiguous. The clonotype originates from a man between 18 and 29 years old in good health. The specimen was naive CD8+ T cells sorted from blood. CDR3 DNA sequence: TGTGCCAGCACCGAAAGGTATCCCGGGGAGCTGTTTTTT. This encodes CASTERYPGELFF.